This T cell receptor (beta chain) was identified in a study of T cells after yellow fever vaccination (dated by TCRdb to the late 2010s). In the study overall: The SMART-Seq v4 Ultra Low Input RNA kit was used to prepare libraries from fractions with low cell numbers. Two healthy male donors, one aged 18 to 29 and one aged 30 to 39 years, were included in the cohort. Blood was drawn at multiple timepoints before and after primary and secondary immunization, with bulk PBMC replicates and cell subsets isolated. To track T-cell clones before and after primary and booster YFV17D yellow fever vaccination, bulk TCR alpha and beta repertoires were sequenced longitudinally. General findings and caveats noted by the study authors: Because only a couple of donors were included in the study, the extent to which the findings can be generalized is limited. After the booster, most of the clones that had expanded following primary vaccination were detected again (approximately 96% of CD4 and 88% of CD8), which suggests that memory was broadly maintained. A small fraction of clonotypes showed up in both the CD4 and CD8 compartments, probably as a result of convergent recombination. Computational filtering was required because FACS-sorted repertoires could contain abundant contaminating clonotypes from the bulk population. The secondary T-cell response was found to be weaker but faster than the primary response, with a peak reached on day 5 rather than on day 15.

Reading the label with the study, this specimen's treatment or condition is: live attenuated yellow fever vaccine strain. PBMCs were isolated from peripheral blood using a standard Ficoll-Paque protocol. Dynabeads CD4 and CD8 positive selection kits were used to isolate CD4 and CD8 T-cell fractions. TriZol was used to extract RNA from bulk PBMCs, from CD4 and CD8 fractions, and from dextramer-positive and dextramer-negative fractions. Remarks on this clonotype: Its antigen remains undetermined. No qualities accompany the bases; no much larger clone lies one base away.

TCR cDNA was synthesized by 5'RACE template switching, which introduced a universal primer site and unique molecular identifiers. cDNA synthesis was primed from both the TCR alpha and TCR beta constant segments. Library amplification involved two PCR steps, and the second step added sample barcodes and sequencing adapters. Sequencing of the libraries was done on either Illumina HiSeq 2500 (2x100 bp) or NovaSeq (2x150 bp). In the original analysis: MIGEC handled demultiplexing of reads and collapsing into UMI consensus sequences, while MiXCR performed V(D)J alignment. Using edgeR on replicate PBMC samples, clonotypes were called vaccine-responding if FDR was below 0.01 and the log2 fold change was above 5 up to day 15. Each bulk clonotype received a CD4 or CD8 identity based on whether the sequenced CD4 or CD8 repertoire contained that clonotype at higher abundance. Using fastp trimming at Q25 and MiXCR clonotype assembly, TCRdb reanalyzed the public sequencing data and kept in-frame beta chains. Rows are unified per CDR3 protein, each entry keeping the most common DNA and genes. These V and J calls derive from TCRdb rather than the authors' analysis. Present in this sample are about 260,000 distinct CDR3 sequences, over 10% of which were seen just once. The ten largest account for approximately 0.49% of the sample.

The cysteine opens and the phenylalanine closes a CDR3 of 11 amino acids. Left in the record is the CDR3 DNA by itself, 33 bases read in frame from the first base. Based on the germline V gene (reference sequence), the CDR1 and CDR2 sequences are DFQATT and SNEGSKA. A distance of 4 bases separates the germline ends of V and J, which lose 3 bases and 2 bases respectively. The receptor was derived from a man aged 25 to 40 who received the YFV17D yellow fever vaccine. The rearrangement combines TRBV20-1 with TRBJ1-2; the D gene identity is not certain. The input for sequencing was CD4+ T cells sorted from PBMCs, taken 45 days after the yellow fever booster vaccination. The DNA reads TGCAGTGCTAGCGTGAACTATGGCTACACCTTC. This encodes CSASVNYGYTF.